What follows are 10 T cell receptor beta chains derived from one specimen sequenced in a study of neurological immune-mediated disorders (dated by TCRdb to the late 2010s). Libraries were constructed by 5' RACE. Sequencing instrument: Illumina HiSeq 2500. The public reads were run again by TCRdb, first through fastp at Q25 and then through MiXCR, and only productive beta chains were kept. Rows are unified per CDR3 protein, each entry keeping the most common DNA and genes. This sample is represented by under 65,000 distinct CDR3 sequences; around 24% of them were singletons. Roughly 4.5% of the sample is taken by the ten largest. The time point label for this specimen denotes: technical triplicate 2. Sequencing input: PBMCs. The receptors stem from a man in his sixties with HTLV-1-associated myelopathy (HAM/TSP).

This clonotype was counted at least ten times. The CDR3 DNA sequence: TGTGCCAGCAGCTCCTCGTCTCAGGGGCATGAGCAGTTCTTC. It specifies CASSSSSQGHEQFF. This rearrangement joins TRBV11-2 to TRBJ2-1, with a possible D match to TRBD1 (6 bases). Trimming stripped 4 bases from V and 8 bases from J, with 15 bases between. CDR3 length: 14 residues. Germline loops: CDR1 SGHAT, CDR2 FQNNGV.

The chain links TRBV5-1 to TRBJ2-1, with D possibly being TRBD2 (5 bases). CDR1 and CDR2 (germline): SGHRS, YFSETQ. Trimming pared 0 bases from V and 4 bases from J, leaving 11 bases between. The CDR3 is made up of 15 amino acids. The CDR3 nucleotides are TGCGCCAGCAGCTTGGGTCTAGCCGAGTACAATGAGCAGTTCTTC. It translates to CASSLGLAEYNEQFF.

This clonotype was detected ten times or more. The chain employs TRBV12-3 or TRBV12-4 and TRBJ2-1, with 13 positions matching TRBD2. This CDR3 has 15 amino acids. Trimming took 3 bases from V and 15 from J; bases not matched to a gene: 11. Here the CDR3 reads CASSLGGLAGVVGFF. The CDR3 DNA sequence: TGTGCCAGCAGTTTGGGAGGACTAGCGGGAGTCGTCGGGTTCTTC.

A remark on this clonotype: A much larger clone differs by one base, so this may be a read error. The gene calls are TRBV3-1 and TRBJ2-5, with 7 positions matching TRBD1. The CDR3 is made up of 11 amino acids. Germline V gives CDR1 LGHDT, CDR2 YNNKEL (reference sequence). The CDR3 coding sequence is TGTACCAGCAGGTTACGGGACAGCCAGTACTTC. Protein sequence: CTSRLRDSQYF.

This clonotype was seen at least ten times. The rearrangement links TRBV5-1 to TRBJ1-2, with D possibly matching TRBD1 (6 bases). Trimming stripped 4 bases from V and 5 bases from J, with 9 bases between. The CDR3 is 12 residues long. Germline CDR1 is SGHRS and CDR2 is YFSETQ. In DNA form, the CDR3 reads TGCGCCAGCAGCAGGACAGATTATGGCTACACCTTC. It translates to CASSRTDYGYTF.

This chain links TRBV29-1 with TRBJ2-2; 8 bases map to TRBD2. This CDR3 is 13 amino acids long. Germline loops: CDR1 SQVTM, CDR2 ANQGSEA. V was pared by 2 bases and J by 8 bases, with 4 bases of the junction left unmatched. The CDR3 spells CSVENSGSGELFF. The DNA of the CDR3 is TGCAGCGTTGAAAACAGCGGGAGTGGGGAGCTGTTTTTT.

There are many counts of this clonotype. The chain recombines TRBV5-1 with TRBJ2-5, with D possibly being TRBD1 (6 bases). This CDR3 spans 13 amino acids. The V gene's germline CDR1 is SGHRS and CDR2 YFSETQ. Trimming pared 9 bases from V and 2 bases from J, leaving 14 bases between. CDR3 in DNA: TGCGCCACCTCACCGAGGGGGCAAGAGACCCAGTACTTC. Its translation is CATSPRGQETQYF.

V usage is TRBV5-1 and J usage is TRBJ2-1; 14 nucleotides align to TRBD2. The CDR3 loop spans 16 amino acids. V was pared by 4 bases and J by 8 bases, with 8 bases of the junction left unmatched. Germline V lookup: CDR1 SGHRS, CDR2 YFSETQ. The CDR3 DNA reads TGCGCCAGCAGCGGAGGACTAGCGGGAGGCAACGATGAGCAGTTCTTC. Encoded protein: CASSGGLAGGNDEQFF.

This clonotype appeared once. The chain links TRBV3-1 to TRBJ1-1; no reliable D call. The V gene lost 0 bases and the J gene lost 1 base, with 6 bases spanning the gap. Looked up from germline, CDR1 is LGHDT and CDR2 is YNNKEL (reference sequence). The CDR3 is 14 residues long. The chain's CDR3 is CASSQDLTNTEAFF. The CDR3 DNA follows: TGTGCCAGCAGCCAAGATCTGACGAACACTGAAGCTTTCTTT.

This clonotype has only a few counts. CDR3 DNA sequence: TGCGCCAGCAGCTTGGCTAGCGGGAGGGGTGAGCAGTTCTTC. It translates to CASSLASGRGEQFF. This sequence joins TRBV5-1 and TRBJ2-1; 12 positions agree with TRBD2. The V gene's germline CDR1 is SGHRS and CDR2 YFSETQ. Trimming removed 0 bases from V and 9 bases from J; junction bases left unmatched: 1. CDR3 length: 14 amino acids.